This T cell receptor (beta chain) was observed in a study of shared clonotypes between healthy human individuals. Only CD45RO-negative cells positively selected for CCR7 counted as naive CD8 cells, so terminally differentiated effector memory CD45RA+ cells were excluded. Measured with immunoSEQ multiplex PCR; TCRdb has only the in-frame clones, and not every one. The data hold around 2,000,000 clones, with approximately 95% observed a single time. This CDR3 is built from 14 residues. Germline CDR1 SSHAT, CDR2 FNYEAQ (reference sequence). As to this clone: The junction departs from germline at one end; a sequencing error may be responsible.

Specimen: naive CD8+ T cells sorted from blood. This sequence joins TRBV7-7 and TRBJ1-4; TRBD1 is a possible D gene (6 bases). The sequence was obtained from a man between 18 and 29 years old in good health. The CDR3 region is CASSPLPGEEKLFF. In DNA form, the CDR3 reads TGTGCTAGCAGCCCCCTGCCAGGGGAGGAAAAACTGTTTTTT. Complete variable domain (other parts from reference TRBV7-7 and TRBJ1-4): GAGVSQSPRYKVTKRGQDVTLRCDPISSHATLYWYQQALGQGPEFLTYFNYEAQPDKSGLPSDRFSAERPEGSISTLTIQRTEQRDSAMYRCASSPLPGEEKLFFGSGTQLSVL.